Presented here are 8 T cell receptor beta chains from one specimen sequenced in a study of response to subunit inactivated influenza vaccine. A single record per CDR3 protein comes from TCRdb applying MiXCR to the RT-PCR reads. The sample has about half a million distinct CDR3 sequences, less than 10% seen once. The material was PBMCs from blood, obtained about 23 months after vaccination. Every receptor here comes from a man between 45 and 75 years old who received an inactivated influenza vaccine.

At least ten counts were recorded for this clonotype. V gene TRBV29-1 combines with J gene TRBJ2-7; TRBD1 matches 7 bases. The junction had 7 bases not matched to a gene; V was cut back by 2 bases and J by 0 bases. Per the germline V gene, CDR1 is SQVTM and CDR2 is ANQGSEA. The CDR3 totals 15 residues. As DNA, the CDR3 is TGCAGCGTTGAACTCCGGGACAGAAGCTCCTACGAGCAGTACTTC. Protein: CSVELRDRSSYEQYF.

This chain joins TRBV4-1 and TRBJ1-6; 7 bases align to TRBD1. Unmatched junction bases numbered 6, after V lost 3 bases and J lost 4 bases. The CDR3 covers 16 residues. Germline loops: CDR1 MGHRA, CDR2 YSYEKL. The CDR3 bases are TGCGCCAGCAGCCAGACCGACAGGGTGTATAATTCACCCCTCCACTTT. It codes for CASSQTDRVYNSPLHF.

The chain uses TRBV20-1 and TRBJ2-2, with D possibly matching TRBD2 (6 bases). The V and J ends lost 5 bases and 0 bases respectively, with 19 bases between them. CDR1 DFQATT and CDR2 SNEGSKA come from the germline V gene (reference sequence). CDR3 length: 17 residues. The CDR3 sequence is CSASPSGTLSNTGELFF. CDR3 nucleotides: TGCAGTGCTTCTCCCTCCGGGACTCTCTCGAACACCGGGGAGCTGTTTTTT.

This sequence joins TRBV6-2 or TRBV6-3 and TRBJ2-1; 9 bases are a match to TRBD2. The CDR3 loop spans 16 amino acids. J gave up 8 bases and V 0 bases, and 8 bases lay outside the gene matches. Germline V gene lookup returns CDR1 MNHEY and CDR2 SVGEGT. The CDR3 loop is CASSYSSAGGPHEQFF. DNA of the CDR3: TGTGCCAGCAGTTACTCCTCGGCGGGAGGGCCCCATGAGCAGTTCTTC.

This clonotype was detected many times. The V call is TRBV7-2, the J call TRBJ2-3; D tentatively reads TRBD1 or TRBD2 (5 bases each). The CDR3 covers 18 residues. Germline V gives CDR1 SGHTA, CDR2 FQGNSA. Deletions cut 1 base from V and 3 bases from J, with 20 bases between. CDR3 residues: CASSLGPVGLAETDTQYF. Written as DNA, the CDR3 is TGTGCCAGCAGCTTAGGGCCAGTGGGGCTAGCAGAAACAGATACGCAGTATTTT.

This clonotype was seen many times. The CDR3 region has the DNA TGTGCCATCGCGTCGGGGGGCGGGGTGGGAACTGAAGCTTTCTTT. Translated: CAIASGGGVGTEAFF. The chain recombines TRBV10-3 with TRBJ1-1; D possibly corresponds to TRBD1 (6 bases). CDR1 and CDR2 from the germline V gene are ENHRY and SYGVKD. The CDR3 length is 15 residues. Trimming stripped 8 bases from V and 5 bases from J, with 21 bases between.

As concerns this clonotype: A much more abundant neighbour one base away suggests this may be a read error. This chain connects TRBV5-1 to TRBJ2-5; 11 nucleotides agree with TRBD1. This CDR3 is 15 amino acids long. Trimming removed 0 bases from V and 5 bases from J; junction bases left unmatched: 3. CDR1 is SGHRS and CDR2 is YFSETQ in the germline V gene. The CDR3 loop reads CASSLGDRGSETQYF. The CDR3 nucleotides read TGCGCCAGCAGCTTGGGGGACAGGGGGAGCGAGACCCAGTACTTC.

Ten or more counts support this clonotype. The chain employs TRBV2 and TRBJ2-4, with D tentatively TRBD2 (6 bases). CDR1 is SNHLY and CDR2 is FYNNEI in the germline V gene. The V end lost 10 bases, the J end lost 7 bases, and 23 bases lay between the germline ends. The CDR3 is 15 amino acids. The CDR3 region has the DNA TGTGCCACAAGATATGGGACTTCCCTTGGGAACATTCAGTACTTC. It is translated as CATRYGTSLGNIQYF.